The TCR beta chain under discussion was sequenced for a study of blood T cell repertoires in COVID-19. Germline CDR1 SGHNT, CDR2 YYREEE (reference sequence). With 4 bases clipped from V and 7 bases from J, the junction kept 9 bases outside the gene matches. CDR3 length equals 16 residues. TCRdb's copy holds only in-frame clones and misses some; the assay was immunoSEQ multiplex PCR. Of about 190,000 clones in the sample, roughly 91% are singletons; the top ten hold 4% to 5%. This clone has only a few counts. The chain has TRBV5-4 and TRBJ2-2; 11 bases map to TRBD2. The source material was peripheral blood. The source is a human donor in a cohort sampled during active COVID-19. CDR3 residues: CASSGTSGSFGGELFF. The CDR3 bases are TGTGCCAGCAGCGGCACTAGCGGGAGCTTTGGCGGGGAGCTGTTTTTT. Drawing the rest from reference TRBV5-4 and TRBJ2-2, the complete variable domain is ETGVTQSPTHLIKTRGQQVTLRCSSQSGHNTVSWYQQALGQGPQFIFQYYREEENGRGNFPPRFSGLQFPNYSSELNVNALELDDSALYLCASSGTSGSFGGELFFGEGSRLTVL.